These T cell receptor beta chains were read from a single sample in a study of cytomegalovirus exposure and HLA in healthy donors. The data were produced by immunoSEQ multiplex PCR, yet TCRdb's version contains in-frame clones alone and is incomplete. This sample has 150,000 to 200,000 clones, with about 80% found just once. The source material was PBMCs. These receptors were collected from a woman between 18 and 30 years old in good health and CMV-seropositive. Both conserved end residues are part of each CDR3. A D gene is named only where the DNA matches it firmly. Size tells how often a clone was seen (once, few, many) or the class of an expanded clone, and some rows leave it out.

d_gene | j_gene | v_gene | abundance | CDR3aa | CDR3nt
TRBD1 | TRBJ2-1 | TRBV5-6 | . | CASSTGTGDNEQFF | TGTGCCAGCAGCACCGGGACAGGGGACAATGAGCAGTTCTTC
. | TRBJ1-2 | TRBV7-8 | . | CASSLMSANYGYTF | TGTGCCAGCAGCTTAATGAGCGCCAACTATGGCTACACCTTC
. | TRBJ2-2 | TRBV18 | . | CASSPRGTGELFF | TGTGCCAGCTCACCAAGGGGCACCGGGGAGCTGTTTTTT
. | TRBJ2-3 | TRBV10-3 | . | CATNLDTQYF | TGTGCCACCAACTTAGATACGCAGTATTTT
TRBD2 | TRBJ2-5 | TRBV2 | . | CASTSGGYQETQYF | TGTGCCAGCACTAGCGGGGGCTACCAAGAGACCCAGTACTTC
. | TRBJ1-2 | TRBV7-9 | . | CASSFLPRDGYTF | TGTGCCAGCAGCTTCTTGCCGCGGGATGGCTACACCTTC
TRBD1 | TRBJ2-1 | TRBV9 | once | CASSSYPGQGRVNEQFF | TGTGCCAGCAGCTCCTACCCCGGACAGGGTAGGGTCAATGAGCAGTTCTTC
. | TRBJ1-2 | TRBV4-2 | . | CASSQDGPHGYTF | TGTGCCAGCAGCCAAGATGGGCCTCATGGCTACACCTTC
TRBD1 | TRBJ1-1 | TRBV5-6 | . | CASSFWDREAEAFF | TGTGCCAGCAGCTTCTGGGACAGGGAAGCTGAAGCTTTCTTT
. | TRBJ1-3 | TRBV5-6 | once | CASSPRQGNTIYF | TGTGCCAGCAGCCCCAGACAAGGAAACACCATATATTTT
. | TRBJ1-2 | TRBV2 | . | CASSGRGYGYTF | TGTGCCAGCAGTGGTCGGGGTTACGGCTACACCTTC
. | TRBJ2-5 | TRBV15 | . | CATSRGALGQETQYF | TGTGCCACCAGCAGAGGGGCTTTGGGCCAAGAGACCCAGTACTTC
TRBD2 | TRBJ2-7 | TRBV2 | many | CASSVERGYEQYF | TGTGCCAGCAGTGTCGAGCGGGGCTACGAGCAGTACTTC
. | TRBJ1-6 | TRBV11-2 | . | CASSPPGFYSPLHF | TGTGCCAGCAGCCCGCCGGGTTTTTACTCACCCCTCCACTTT
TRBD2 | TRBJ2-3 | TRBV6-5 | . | CASSRPGLASDTQYF | TGTGCCAGCAGCCGACCGGGACTAGCTTCAGATACGCAGTATTTT
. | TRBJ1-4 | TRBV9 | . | CASSPWAESNEKLFF | TGTGCCAGCAGCCCATGGGCCGAATCTAATGAAAAACTGTTTTTT
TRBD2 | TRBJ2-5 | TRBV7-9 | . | CASSTRTSWTQYF | TGTGCCAGCAGCACCAGGACTAGTTGGACCCAGTACTTC
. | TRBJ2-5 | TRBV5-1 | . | CASSLARGSETQYF | TGCGCCAGCAGCTTGGCAAGGGGGAGTGAGACCCAGTACTTC
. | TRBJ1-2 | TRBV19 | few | CASSMRRIRDTTLHF | TGTGCCAGTAGTATGAGGAGAATTAGGGACACGACGCTCCATTTC
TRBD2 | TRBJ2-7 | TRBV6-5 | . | CASSYSSGSSYEQYF | TGTGCCAGCAGTTACTCTAGCGGGTCCTCCTACGAGCAGTACTTC
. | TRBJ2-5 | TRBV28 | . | CASSFEETQYF | TGTGCCAGCAGTTTTGAGGAGACCCAGTACTTC
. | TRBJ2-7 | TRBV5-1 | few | CASSLNRAYEQYF | TGCGCCAGCAGCTTGAACAGAGCCTACGAGCAGTACTTC
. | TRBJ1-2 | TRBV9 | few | CASSGQDGYTF | TGTGCCAGCAGCGGACAAGATGGCTACACCTTC
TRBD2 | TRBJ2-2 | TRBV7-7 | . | CASSPGLVPGELFF | TGTGCCAGCAGCCCCGGACTAGTTCCCGGGGAGCTGTTTTTT
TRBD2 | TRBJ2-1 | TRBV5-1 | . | CASSLAARRGSNEQFF | TGCGCCAGCAGCTTGGCCGCGCGGCGGGGGAGTAATGAGCAGTTCTTC
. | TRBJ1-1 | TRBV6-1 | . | CASSNRGTEAFF | TGTGCCAGCAGCAACCGGGGGACTGAAGCTTTCTTT
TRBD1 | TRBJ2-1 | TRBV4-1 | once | CASSQYRDRSNNEQFF | TGCGCCAGCAGCCAGTACAGGGACAGAAGCAACAATGAGCAGTTCTTC
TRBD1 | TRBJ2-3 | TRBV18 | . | CASSGTADTQYF | TGTGCCAGCTCAGGGACAGCAGATACGCAGTATTTT
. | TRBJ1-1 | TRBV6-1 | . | CASSESGGWTGSTEAFF | TGTGCCAGCAGTGAATCGGGGGGATGGACGGGGAGCACTGAAGCTTTCTTT
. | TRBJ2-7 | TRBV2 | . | CASTRRGGLNYEQYF | TGTGCCAGCACAAGGAGGGGGGGTCTAAACTACGAGCAGTACTTC
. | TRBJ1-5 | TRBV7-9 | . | CASSLDRVNQPQHF | TGTGCCAGCAGCTTAGACAGGGTCAATCAGCCCCAGCATTTT
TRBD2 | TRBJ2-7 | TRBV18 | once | CASSPEASGGLGEQYF | TGTGCCAGCTCACCTGAGGCTAGCGGGGGTCTCGGCGAGCAGTACTTC
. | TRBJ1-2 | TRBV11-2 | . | CASSLENRVNYGYTF | TGTGCCAGCAGCTTAGAGAACAGGGTCAACTATGGCTACACCTTC
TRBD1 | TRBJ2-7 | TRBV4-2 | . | CASKLSTGSLSYEQYF | TGTGCCAGCAAACTCTCGACAGGGTCCCTCTCCTACGAGCAGTACTTC
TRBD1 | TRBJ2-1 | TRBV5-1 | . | CASSLEGQSADEQFF | TGCGCCAGCAGCTTGGAGGGACAGTCTGCAGATGAGCAGTTCTTC
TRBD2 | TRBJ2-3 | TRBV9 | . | CASSLGLAGLVTDTQYF | TGTGCCAGCAGCCTCGGACTAGCGGGCTTGGTCACAGATACGCAGTATTTT
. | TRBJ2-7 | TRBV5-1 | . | CASSVTTTGREQYF | TGCGCCAGCAGCGTGACTACCACAGGGCGCGAGCAGTACTTC
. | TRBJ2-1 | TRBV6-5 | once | CASRPGHRNEQFF | TGTGCCAGCAGACCAGGACACCGCAATGAGCAGTTCTTC
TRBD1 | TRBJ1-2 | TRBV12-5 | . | CASGPSDRGLSYGYTF | TGTGCTAGTGGTCCCTCAGACAGGGGGCTCAGCTATGGCTACACCTTC
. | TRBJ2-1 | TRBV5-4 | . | CASRSSDSYNEQFF | TGTGCCAGCAGGTCTAGCGACTCCTACAATGAGCAGTTCTTC
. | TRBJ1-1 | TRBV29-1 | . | CSVQAGVGTEAFF | TGCAGCGTTCAGGCGGGGGTGGGCACTGAAGCTTTCTTT
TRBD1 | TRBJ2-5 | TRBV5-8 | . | CASSLEGQGETQYF | TGTGCCAGCAGCTTGGAGGGACAGGGGGAGACCCAGTACTTC
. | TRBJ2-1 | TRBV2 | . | CASSQLTSYNEQFF | TGTGCCAGCAGTCAACTGACATCCTACAATGAGCAGTTCTTC